Described below is a single T cell receptor beta chain sequence and its context. Antigen: not known. Germline V gene data show CDR1 as SGHAT and CDR2 as FQDESV (reference sequence). Trimming took off 2 bases at V and 3 bases at J, with 8 bases between the two ends. The CDR3 has 14 amino acids. These data originate in a study of cytomegalovirus exposure and HLA in healthy donors. As for the study in general: Earlier results showed almost 120 million unique TCR beta sequences derived from around 170 million T cells.

Study observations and caveats: Reports credit the classifier with highly specific, highly sensitive diagnosis of cytomegalovirus status. A later analysis associated some 18,000 TCR beta sequences with HLA alleles at a 0.05 false discovery rate.

With 60 Vbeta and 13 Jbeta primers, the PCR was carried out. The data were produced by immunoSEQ multiplex PCR, yet TCRdb's version contains in-frame clones alone and is incomplete. The sample shows fewer than 150,000 clones, over 65% of them seen only once. Sequencing input: PBMCs. The receptor was isolated from a woman in her thirties or forties in good health and CMV-seropositive. The V call is TRBV11-1, the J call TRBJ2-1; D is perhaps TRBD1 (5 bases). The CDR3 spells CASSLRDSYNEQFF. The CDR3 DNA is TGTGCCAGCAGCTTACGTGACAGCTACAATGAGCAGTTCTTC.